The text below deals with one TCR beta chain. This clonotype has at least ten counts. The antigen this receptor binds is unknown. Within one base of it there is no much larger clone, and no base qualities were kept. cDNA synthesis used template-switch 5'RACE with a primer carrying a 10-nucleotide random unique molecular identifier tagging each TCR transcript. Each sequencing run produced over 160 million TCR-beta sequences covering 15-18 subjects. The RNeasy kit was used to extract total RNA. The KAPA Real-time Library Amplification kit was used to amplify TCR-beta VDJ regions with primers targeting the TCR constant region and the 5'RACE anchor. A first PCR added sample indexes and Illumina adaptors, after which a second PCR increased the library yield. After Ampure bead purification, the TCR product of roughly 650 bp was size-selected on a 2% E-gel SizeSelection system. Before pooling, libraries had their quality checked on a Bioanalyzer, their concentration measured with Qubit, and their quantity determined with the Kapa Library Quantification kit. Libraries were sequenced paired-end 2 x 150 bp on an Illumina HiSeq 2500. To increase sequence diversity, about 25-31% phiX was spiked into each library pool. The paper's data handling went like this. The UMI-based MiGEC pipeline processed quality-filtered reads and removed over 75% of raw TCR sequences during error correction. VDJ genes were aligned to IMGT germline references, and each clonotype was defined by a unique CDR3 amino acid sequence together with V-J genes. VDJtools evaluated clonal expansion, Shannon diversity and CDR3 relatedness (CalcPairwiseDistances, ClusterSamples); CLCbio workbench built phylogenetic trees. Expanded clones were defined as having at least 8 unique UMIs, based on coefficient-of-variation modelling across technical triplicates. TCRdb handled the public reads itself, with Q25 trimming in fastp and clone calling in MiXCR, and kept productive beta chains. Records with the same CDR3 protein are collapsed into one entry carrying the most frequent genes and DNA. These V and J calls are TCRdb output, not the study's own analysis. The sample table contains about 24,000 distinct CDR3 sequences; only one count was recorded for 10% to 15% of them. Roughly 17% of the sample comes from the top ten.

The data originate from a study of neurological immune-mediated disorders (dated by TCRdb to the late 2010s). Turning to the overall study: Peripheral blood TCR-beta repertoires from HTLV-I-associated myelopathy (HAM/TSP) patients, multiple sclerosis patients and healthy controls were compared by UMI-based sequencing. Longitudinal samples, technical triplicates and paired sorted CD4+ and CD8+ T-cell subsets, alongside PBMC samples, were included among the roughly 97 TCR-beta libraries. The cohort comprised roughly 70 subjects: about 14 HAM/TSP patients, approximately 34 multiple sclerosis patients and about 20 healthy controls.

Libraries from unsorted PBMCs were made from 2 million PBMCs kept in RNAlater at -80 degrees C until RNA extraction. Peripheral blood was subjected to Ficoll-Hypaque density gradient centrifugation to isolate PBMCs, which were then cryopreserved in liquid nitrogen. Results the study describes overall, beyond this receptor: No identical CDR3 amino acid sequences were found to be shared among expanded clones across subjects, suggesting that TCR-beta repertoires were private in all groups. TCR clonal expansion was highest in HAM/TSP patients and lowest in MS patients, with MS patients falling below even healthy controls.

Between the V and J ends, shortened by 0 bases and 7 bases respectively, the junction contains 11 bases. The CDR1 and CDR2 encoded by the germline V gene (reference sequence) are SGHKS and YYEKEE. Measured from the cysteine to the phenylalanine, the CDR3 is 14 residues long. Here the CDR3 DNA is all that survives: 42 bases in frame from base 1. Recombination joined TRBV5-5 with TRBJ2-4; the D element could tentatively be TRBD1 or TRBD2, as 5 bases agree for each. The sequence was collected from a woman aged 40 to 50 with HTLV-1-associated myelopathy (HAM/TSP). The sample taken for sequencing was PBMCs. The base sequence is TGTGCCAGCAGCTTGGGGGGGATCGAGAACATTCAGTACTTC. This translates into CASSLGGIENIQYF.